These 6 T cell receptor beta chains share one sample of origin, sequenced in a study of T cell repertoires in cytomegalovirus infection. Each CDR3 protein is one row after TCRdb ran MiXCR on the reads. Here the sample spans a few hundred thousand distinct CDR3 sequences, roughly 25% being singletons. Antigens of these TCRs are unknown. The sequencing used cultured PBMCs, collected from culture after CMV antigen stimulation. The source of these receptors is a human donor in good health (CMV status not recorded). Some clones in this sample may be carry-over from other donors' samples.

This clonotype has only a few counts. The chain carries TRBV12-3 or TRBV12-4 and TRBJ2-5; 11 bases agree with TRBD2. This CDR3 has 18 amino acids. J was trimmed by 4 bases and V by 2 bases; bases with no gene match: 12. CDR3 in DNA: TGTGCCAGCAGTTTATGGGTCTTGGGGACTAGCGGAAGAGAGACCCAGTACTTC. Its translation: CASSLWVLGTSGRETQYF.

J is TRBJ2-7 and V is TRBV12-3 or TRBV12-4; 7 nucleotides match TRBD1. The CDR3 covers 13 residues. V lost 7 bases and J lost 2; bases outside the gene matches: 5. CDR3 sequence reads: CASTRDRAYEQYF. The CDR3, as DNA: TGTGCCAGCACCCGGGACAGAGCCTACGAGCAGTACTTC.

The V gene is TRBV7-2, the J gene TRBJ1-1, with a weak D call TRBD1 (5 bases). The V gene's germline CDR1 is SGHTA and CDR2 FQGNSA. The CDR3 totals 13 residues. Trimming cost V 5 bases and J 4 bases, with 11 bases left between them. DNA for the CDR3: TGTGCCAGCAGCATAAGCGGGGGCACTGAAGCTTTCTTT. It is translated as CASSISGGTEAFF.

This clonotype came up a few times. This chain links TRBV28 with TRBJ2-1; possible D gene TRBD2, 6 bases. Trimming left V 7 bases short and J 7 bases short, with 17 bases between. The germline CDR1 and CDR2 sequences are MDHEN and SYDVKM. The length of the CDR3 is 14 residues. The CDR3 coding sequence is TGTGCCAGCACCCGGGTGGAGGGGTGGAATGAGCAGTTCTTC. Protein: CASTRVEGWNEQFF.

This chain links TRBV19 with TRBJ2-5; either TRBD1 or TRBD2 may supply D (6 bases each). Germline V gene sequence: CDR1 LNHDA, CDR2 SQIVND (reference sequence). Trimming took off 6 bases at V and 5 bases at J, with 13 bases between the two ends. The CDR3 covers 13 residues. This chain's CDR3 is CASSGGAAETQYF. DNA for the CDR3: TGTGCCAGTAGCGGGGGCGCAGCCGAGACCCAGTACTTC. The variable domain in full, with the rest retrieved from reference TRBV19 and TRBJ2-5, is DGGITQSPKYLFRKEGQNVTLSCEQNLNHDAMYWYRQDPGQGLRLIYYSQIVNDFQKGDIAEGYSVSREKKESFPLTVTSAQKNPTAFYLCASSGGAAETQYFGPGTRLLVL.

V usage is TRBV6-2 or TRBV6-3 and J usage is TRBJ2-1; tentatively, D is TRBD2 (5 bases). V shed 9 bases and J shed 9 bases, with 9 bases lying between them. The V gene's germline CDR1 is MNHEY and CDR2 SVGEGT. The CDR3 is 10 amino acids. In DNA, the CDR3 is TGTGCCAGGAGGAGGAGTGAGCAGTTCTTC. Protein: CARRRSEQFF.